This TCR beta chain was observed in a study of CXCR3-negative and CXCR3-positive naive CD8 T cells. Study details: Sequencing brought in 150 million or so TRB reads altogether, and each library got about 1.5 +/- 0.3 million.

Every CD8+ T cell subset underwent triplicate sorting at a few hundred thousand cells apiece. Whole-study results and caveats: Naive subsets did not differ in surface CD5, and the authors estimated TCR strength using properties of the TRB CDR3. Memory cells diverged, while naive CXCR3-positive and CXCR3-negative cells had similar TRBV-TRBJ usage.

For this clonotype: Its target is not known.

The authors made the TRB cDNA libraries by 5' RACE using UMI labels. From the 5' RACE reads, TCRdb lists one entry per CDR3 protein and no DNA. The table gives roughly 41,000 distinct CDR3 sequences; the top ten clones make up more than 7.5% of it. The specimen was memory CD8+ T cells from blood. The receptor was isolated from a human donor in good health. Some clones in this sample may be carry-over from other donors' samples.

This CDR3 reads CASRPGLEEKLFF. The rearrangement links TRBV14 to TRBJ1-4. Germline V gene sequence: CDR1 SGHDN, CDR2 FVKESK. This CDR3 is 13 amino acids long. The full variable domain, rest sourced from reference TRBV14 and TRBJ1-4, is EAGVTQFPSHSVIEKGQTVTLRCDPISGHDNLYWYRRVMGKEIKFLLHFVKESKQDESGMPNNRFLAERTGGTYSTLKVQPAELEDSGVYFCASRPGLEEKLFFGSGTQLSVL.